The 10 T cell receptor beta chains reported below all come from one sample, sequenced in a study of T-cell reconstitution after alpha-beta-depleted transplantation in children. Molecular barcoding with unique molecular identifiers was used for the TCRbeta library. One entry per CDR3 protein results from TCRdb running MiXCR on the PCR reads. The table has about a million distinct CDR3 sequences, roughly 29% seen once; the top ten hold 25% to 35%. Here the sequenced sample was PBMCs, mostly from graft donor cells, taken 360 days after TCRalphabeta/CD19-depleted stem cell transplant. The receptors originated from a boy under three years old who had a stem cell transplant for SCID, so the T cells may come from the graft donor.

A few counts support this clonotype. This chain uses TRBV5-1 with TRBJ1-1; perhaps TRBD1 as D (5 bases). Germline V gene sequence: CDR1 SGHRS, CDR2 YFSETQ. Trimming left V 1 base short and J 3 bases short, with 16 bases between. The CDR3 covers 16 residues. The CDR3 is CASSLTRALGDTEAFF. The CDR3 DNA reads TGCGCCAGCAGCTTGACCCGGGCCCTGGGGGACACTGAAGCTTTCTTT.

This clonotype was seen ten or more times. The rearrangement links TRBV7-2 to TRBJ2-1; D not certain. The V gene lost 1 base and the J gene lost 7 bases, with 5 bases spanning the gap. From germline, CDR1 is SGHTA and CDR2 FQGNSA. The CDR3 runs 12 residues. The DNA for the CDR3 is TGTGCCAGCAGCTTAGTTCGTAATGAGCAGTTCTTC. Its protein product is CASSLVRNEQFF.

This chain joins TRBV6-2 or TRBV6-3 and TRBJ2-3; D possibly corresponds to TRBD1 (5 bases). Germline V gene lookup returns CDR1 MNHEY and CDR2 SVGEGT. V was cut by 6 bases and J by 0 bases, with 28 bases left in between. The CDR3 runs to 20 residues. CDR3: CASRPPFRAGYHLSTDTQYF. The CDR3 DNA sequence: TGTGCCAGCAGGCCTCCCTTCAGGGCAGGCTACCACCTAAGCACAGATACGCAGTATTTT.

CDR3 coding DNA: TGTGCCAGCAGCCAAGATCCCCTTCTAGATACGCAGTATTTT. It encodes CASSQDPLLDTQYF. The chain uses TRBV3-1 and TRBJ2-3; D uncertain. CDR1 and CDR2 (germline): LGHDT, YNNKEL (reference sequence). The V and J ends lost 0 bases and 5 bases respectively, with 9 bases between them. The length of the CDR3 is 14 residues.

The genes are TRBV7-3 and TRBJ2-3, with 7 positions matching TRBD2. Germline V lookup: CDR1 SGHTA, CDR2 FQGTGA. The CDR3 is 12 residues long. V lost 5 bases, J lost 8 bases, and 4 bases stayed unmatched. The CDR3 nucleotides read TGTGCCAGCAGCCAACCGGGGGGTACGCAGTATTTT. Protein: CASSQPGGTQYF. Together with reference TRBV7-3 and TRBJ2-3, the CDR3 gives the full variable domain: GAGVSQTPSNKVTEKGKYVELRCDPISGHTALYWYRQSLGQGPEFLIYFQGTGAADDSGLPNDRFFAVRPEGSVSTLKIQRTERGDSAVYLCASSQPGGTQYFGPGTRLTVL.

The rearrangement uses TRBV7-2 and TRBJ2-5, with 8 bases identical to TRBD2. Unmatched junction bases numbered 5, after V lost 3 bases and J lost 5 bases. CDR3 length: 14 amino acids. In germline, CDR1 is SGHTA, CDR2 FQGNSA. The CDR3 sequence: CASSLTSVRETQYF. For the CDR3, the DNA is TGTGCCAGCAGCTTGACTAGCGTCAGGGAGACCCAGTACTTC.

CDR3 sequence reads: CASRGATGDHQYF. The CDR3 DNA sequence: TGTGCCAGCAGAGGAGCGACAGGGGATCACCAGTACTTC. The chain links TRBV12-3 or TRBV12-4 to TRBJ2-5, with 8 positions matching TRBD1. The J segment lost 10 bases and the V segment lost 6 bases, leaving 10 bases of the junction unmatched. The CDR3 is made up of 13 amino acids.

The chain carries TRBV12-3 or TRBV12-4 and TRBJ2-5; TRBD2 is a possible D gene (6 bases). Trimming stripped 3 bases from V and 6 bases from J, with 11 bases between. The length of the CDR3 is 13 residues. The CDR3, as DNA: TGTGCCAGCAGTTTGTCCGGGGGAAAGACCCAGTACTTC. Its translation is CASSLSGGKTQYF.

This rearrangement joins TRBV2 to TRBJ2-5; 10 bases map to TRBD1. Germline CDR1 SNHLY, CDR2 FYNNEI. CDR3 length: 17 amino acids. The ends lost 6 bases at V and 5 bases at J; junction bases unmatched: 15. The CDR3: CASRQLRTGGRLETQYF. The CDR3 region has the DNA TGTGCCAGCAGACAACTACGGACAGGGGGTAGGCTGGAGACCCAGTACTTC.

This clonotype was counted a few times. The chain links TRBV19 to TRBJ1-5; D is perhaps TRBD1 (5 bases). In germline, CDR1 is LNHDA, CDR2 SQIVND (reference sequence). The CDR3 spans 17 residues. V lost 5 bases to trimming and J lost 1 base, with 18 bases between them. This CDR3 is CASSFRQTGTSNQPQHF. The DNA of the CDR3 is TGTGCCAGTAGTTTCCGACAGACTGGGACCAGCAATCAGCCCCAGCATTTT.